This TCR beta chain was obtained from a study of blood T cell repertoires in COVID-19. Study at large: Collection of acute and convalescent COVID-19 samples took place in the United States, Italy and Spain. T cells, B-cell-depleted T cells, or PBMCs provided the cDNA or gDNA that served as material.

Under the authors' procedure: Amplifying reference gene primers gave estimates of nucleated cell counts. Sequencing used immunoSEQ multiplex PCR; TCRdb keeps in-frame clones, though not all of them. V and J calls plus clone size are reproduced from that table; the DNA served to infer D and trimming. The profile shows more than 250,000 clones, 85% of them singletons. V was pared by 4 bases and J by 0 bases, with 32 bases between. The CDR3 is 21 amino acids. Germline V gene lookup returns CDR1 SGHRS and CDR2 YFSETQ. The chain links TRBV5-1 to TRBJ2-7; TRBD1 is a possible D gene (6 bases). The specimen sequenced was peripheral blood. The TCR comes from a man aged 45 to 65 with active or convalescent COVID-19. The CDR3 coding sequence is TGCGCCAGCAGCGCCCACCCTACAGGGCCTAACTTTAAGTTAGGCTCCTACGAGCAGTACTTC. It yields the protein CASSAHPTGPNFKLGSYEQYF.